This T cell receptor (beta chain) was recovered during a study of shared clonotypes between healthy human individuals. CD45RO-negative, CCR7-positively selected cells formed the naive CD8 fraction, excluding terminally differentiated effector memory CD45RA+ cells. Sequencing used immunoSEQ multiplex PCR; TCRdb keeps in-frame clones, though not all of them. The sample has 2 million to 2.5 million clones; approximately 94% are singletons. Germline V CDR1 and CDR2: MNHNY, SVGAGI (reference sequence). The CDR3 runs 15 residues. V dropped 2 bases and J dropped 4 bases, with 11 bases sitting between them. The chain joins TRBV6-6 to TRBJ2-2; D unresolved. This receptor was identified in a man aged 18 to 29 in good health. Some clones in this sample may be carry-over from other donors' samples. The sample taken for sequencing was naive CD8+ T cells from PBMCs. For the CDR3, the DNA is TGTGCCAGCAGTTACCCGATAGGGATCACCGGGGAGCTGTTTTTT. It specifies CASSYPIGITGELFF.